Shown below are 15 T cell receptor beta chains from a single sample sequenced in a study of regulatory T cells in long-lasting Graves disease. The time point denotes: persistent/refractory GD, antithyroid drugs over 5 years with positive TRAb. PBMC RNA was the source of the TCR library. Building the TCR beta libraries relied on iRepertoire HTBI primers, and CDR3 regions underwent Arm-PCR. In TCRdb, the multiplex PCR reads were re-called with MiXCR into one record per CDR3 protein. The data hold about 460,000 distinct CDR3 sequences, with roughly 23% observed a single time. The sequenced sample was peripheral blood mononuclear cells (PBMCs), obtained when the disease was refractory, from a patient treated with antithyroid drugs. The receptors shown here come from a female donor with Graves disease.

The table lists this clonotype with a few counts. The J gene is TRBJ2-7, the V gene TRBV7-2; 8 bases match TRBD1. V lost 4 bases and J lost 3; bases outside the gene matches: 8. Germline-derived CDR1 and CDR2 are SGHTA and FQGNSA. There are 15 residues in the CDR3. The CDR3 protein is CASSSETGEFYEQYF. CDR3 nucleotides: TGTGCCAGCAGCTCGGAGACAGGGGAATTCTACGAGCAGTACTTC.

This clonotype was recorded many times. This sequence joins TRBV10-3 and TRBJ1-1; D not resolved. CDR1 is ENHRY and CDR2 is SYGVKD in the germline V gene. V gave up 6 bases and J gave up 1 base, with 12 bases separating them. The CDR3 is made up of 14 amino acids. The DNA of the CDR3 is TGTGCCATCAGCTCCGCGCAAGGGAACACTGAAGCTTTCTTT. Amino acids: CAISSAQGNTEAFF.

The gene calls are TRBV3-1 and TRBJ1-6; D is uncertain. V was cut by 0 bases and J by 9 bases, with 21 bases left in between. Germline V gives CDR1 LGHDT, CDR2 YNNKEL (reference sequence). The CDR3 runs to 18 residues. The CDR3 coding sequence is TGTGCCAGCAGCCAAGATCTAGGGCCCGGCGGACCGGGTTCACCCCTCCACTTT. This gives the protein CASSQDLGPGGPGSPLHF. Combining the CDR3 with reference TRBV3-1 and TRBJ1-6 gives the whole variable domain DTAVSQTPKYLVTQMGNDKSIKCEQNLGHDTMYWYKQDSKKFLKIMFSYNNKELIINETVPNRFSPKSPDKAHLNLHINSLELGDSAVYFCASSQDLGPGGPGSPLHFGNGTRLTVT.

In DNA, the CDR3 is TGTGCCAGTAGTACCCCAGGGGTCGGTGAAAAACTGTTTTTT. The encoded protein is CASSTPGVGEKLFF. V gene TRBV19 combines with J gene TRBJ1-4; perhaps TRBD1 as D (6 bases). Germline values: CDR1 LNHDA, CDR2 SQIVND (reference sequence). The CDR3 length is 14 residues. V was shortened by 4 bases and J by 7 bases, with 13 bases between the two germline ends.

A few counts support this clonotype. J is TRBJ2-5 and V is TRBV5-1; D is unclear. The germline CDR1 and CDR2 sequences are SGHRS and YFSETQ. Trimming shortened V by 0 bases and J by 6 bases, and 12 bases separated the two germline ends. The CDR3 is 14 amino acids. The CDR3 DNA is TGCGCCAGCAGCTTGGTCCTAGGCGAGAAGACCCAGTACTTC. It encodes CASSLVLGEKTQYF.

The chain combines TRBV7-2 with TRBJ2-7; maybe TRBD2 (7 bases). This CDR3 region has 16 residues. Trimming pared 5 bases from V and 4 bases from J, leaving 21 bases between. Germline values: CDR1 SGHTA, CDR2 FQGNSA. The CDR3 loop is CASSGGASSLRYEQYF. CDR3 nucleotide sequence: TGTGCCAGCAGCGGGGGGGCTAGTTCCCTGCGGTACGAGCAGTACTTC.

This clonotype showed up just a few times. The chain joins TRBV5-5 to TRBJ2-4; 8 bases map to TRBD1. J lost 4 bases, V lost 7 bases, and 1 base had no gene match. From germline, CDR1 is SGHKS and CDR2 YYEKEE (reference sequence). The CDR3 length is 12 residues. The CDR3 DNA follows: TGTGCCAGCCGACAGGGGAAAAACATTCAGTACTTC. It encodes CASRQGKNIQYF.

V gene TRBV7-2 combines with J gene TRBJ2-4; 9 positions match TRBD1. J was trimmed by 1 base and V by 5 bases; bases with no gene match: 6. CDR1 and CDR2 (germline): SGHTA, FQGNSA. This CDR3 comprises 16 residues. CDR3 bases: TGTGCCAGCAGCGTACAGGGGGCTGGGGCCAAAAACATTCAGTACTTC. As protein: CASSVQGAGAKNIQYF.

This clonotype was seen ten or more times. The chain carries TRBV2 and TRBJ2-7; 8 bases are shared with TRBD2. Germline CDR1 reads SNHLY; CDR2 reads FYNNEI. Unmatched junction bases numbered 0, after V lost 1 base and J lost 4 bases. The CDR3 totals 13 residues. CDR3 nucleotide sequence: TGTGCCAGCAGTGAAGAGCGGGGGTACGAGCAGTACTTC. It codes for CASSEERGYEQYF.

This clonotype was observed at least ten times. V gene TRBV20-1 combines with J gene TRBJ2-7, with D perhaps assigned TRBD1 or TRBD2 (5 bases each). The germline V gene has CDR1 DFQATT and CDR2 SNEGSKA (reference sequence). Trimming stripped 1 base from V and 2 bases from J, with 12 bases between. This CDR3 comprises 14 residues. CDR3 in amino acids: CSARARTLAYEQYF. CDR3 nucleotide sequence: TGCAGTGCTAGAGCCCGGACACTAGCCTACGAGCAGTACTTC.

There are many counts of this clonotype. V gene TRBV7-2 combines with J gene TRBJ2-7, with 13 bases aligning to TRBD2. Germline V gene sequence: CDR1 SGHTA, CDR2 FQGNSA. The V gene end was trimmed by 4 bases and the J gene end by 5 bases; junction bases not matched to a gene: 8. The CDR3 has 16 amino acids. CDR3 sequence reads: CASSSRTSGSKNEQYF. In DNA, the CDR3 is TGTGCCAGCAGCTCACGGACTAGCGGGAGCAAGAACGAGCAGTACTTC.

There are many counts of this clonotype. J is TRBJ1-5 and V is TRBV28; TRBD1 agrees at 10 bases. With V trimmed by 11 bases and J by 6 bases, 10 bases remained unmatched. Per germline, CDR1 MDHEN and CDR2 SYDVKM. This CDR3 has 14 residues. The CDR3 nucleotides are TGTGCCGTAGCCCCGGGACAGGGGACTCAGCCCCAGCATTTT. Translation gives CAVAPGQGTQPQHF. Complete variable domain (other parts from reference TRBV28 and TRBJ1-5): DVKVTQSSRYLVKRTGEKVFLECVQDMDHENMFWYRQDPGLGLRLIYFSYDVKMKEKGDIPEGYSVSREKKERFSLILESASTNQTSMYLCAVAPGQGTQPQHFGDGTRLSIL.

This clonotype was observed a few times. V is TRBV19 and J is TRBJ1-2, with D unclear. In germline, CDR1 is LNHDA, CDR2 SQIVND (reference sequence). V lost 3 bases, J lost 3 bases, and 11 bases lay in between. The CDR3 totals 14 residues. The CDR3 sequence: CASSILEDYYGYTF. Written as DNA, the CDR3 is TGTGCCAGTAGTATTTTGGAGGACTACTATGGCTACACCTTC.

This clonotype was seen many times. J is TRBJ1-2 and V is TRBV2, with no clear D. Germline CDR1 is SNHLY and CDR2 is FYNNEI. Between the trimmed V and J ends, which lost 11 bases and 7 bases, there was a span of 14 bases. The CDR3 has 11 amino acids. The CDR3 sequence: CAGRLGGGYTF. The CDR3 nucleotides are TGTGCCGGACGCCTCGGAGGTGGCTACACCTTC. Full variable domain (outside the CDR3, taken from reference TRBV2 and TRBJ1-2): EPEVTQTPSHQVTQMGQEVILRCVPISNHLYFYWYRQILGQKVEFLVSFYNNEISEKSEIFDDQFSVERPDGSNFTLKIRSTKLEDSAMYFCAGRLGGGYTFGSGTRLTVV.

This clonotype showed up many times. The gene calls are TRBV12-3 or TRBV12-4 and TRBJ1-1; D gene ambiguous. V was cut by 5 bases and J by 7 bases, with 11 bases left in between. This CDR3 spans 12 amino acids. CDR3 residues: CASSTLRVEAFF. CDR3 coding DNA: TGTGCCAGCAGTACCTTGCGGGTTGAAGCTTTCTTT.